The source of this T cell receptor beta chain is a study of B cell selection in AIRE deficiency. Sequencing was performed with immunoSEQ multiplex PCR; in TCRdb, only in-frame clones are kept and a portion is missing. The table includes roughly 4,900 clones, around 87% detected once. Sorted regulatory T cells were CD4-positive, CD25-high and CD127-low or negative. V shed 4 bases, J shed 1 base, and the junction held 7 bases outside the gene matches. The CDR3 has 16 amino acids. Germline CDR1 reads SGHNT; CDR2 reads YENEEA. The receptor's source is a human donor with AIRE deficiency. Specimen: Tregs sorted from PBMCs. V and J are TRBV11-3 and TRBJ2-4; 7 nucleotides line up with TRBD2. The chain's CDR3 is CASSSGLGGAKNIQYF. CDR3 sequence (DNA): TGTGCCAGCAGCTCCGGACTAGGCGGGGCCAAAAACATTCAGTACTTC.